This T cell receptor (beta chain) was profiled in a study of blood T cell repertoires in COVID-19. Study background: COVID-19 samples collected from the United States, Italy and Spain covered acute and convalescent phases. T cells, B-cell-depleted T cells, or PBMCs provided the cDNA or gDNA that served as material.

Per the study methods: Reference gene primer amplification yielded estimated nucleated cell counts. Assay: immunoSEQ multiplex PCR; the TCRdb copy retains only in-frame clones and omits some. V and J calls plus clone size are reproduced from that table; the DNA served to infer D and trimming. The repertoire has over 200,000 clones, approximately 89% of them found once; the top ten carry roughly 2.5%. Germline V gene data show CDR1 as SGHDT and CDR2 as YYEEEE. The CDR3 consists of 16 residues. The V gene lost 2 bases and the J gene lost 0 bases, with 12 bases spanning the gap. This clonotype originated in a woman aged 45-59 years with acute or convalescent COVID-19. The specimen sequenced was peripheral blood. The chain has TRBV5-6 and TRBJ2-1, with a possible D match to TRBD1 (5 bases). The CDR3 loop reads CASSLYRTSSYNEQFF. CDR3 DNA sequence: TGTGCCAGCAGCTTATACAGGACGAGCTCCTACAATGAGCAGTTCTTC.